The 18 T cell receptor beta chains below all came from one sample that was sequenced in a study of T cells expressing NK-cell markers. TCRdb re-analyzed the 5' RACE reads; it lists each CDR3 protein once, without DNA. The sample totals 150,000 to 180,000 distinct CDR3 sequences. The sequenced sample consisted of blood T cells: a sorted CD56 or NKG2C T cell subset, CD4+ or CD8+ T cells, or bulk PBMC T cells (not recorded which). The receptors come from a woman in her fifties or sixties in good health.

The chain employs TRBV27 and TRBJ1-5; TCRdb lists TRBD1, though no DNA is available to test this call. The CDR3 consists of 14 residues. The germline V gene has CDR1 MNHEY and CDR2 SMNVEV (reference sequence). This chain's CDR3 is CASSLQGADQPQHF.

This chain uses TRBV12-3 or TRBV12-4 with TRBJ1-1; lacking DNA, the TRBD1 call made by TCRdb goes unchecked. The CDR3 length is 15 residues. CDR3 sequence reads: CASRVSGDMNTEAFF.

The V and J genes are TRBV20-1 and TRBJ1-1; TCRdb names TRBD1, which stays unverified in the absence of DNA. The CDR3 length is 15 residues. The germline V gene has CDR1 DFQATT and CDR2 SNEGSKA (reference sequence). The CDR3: CSARATGDLNTEAFF.

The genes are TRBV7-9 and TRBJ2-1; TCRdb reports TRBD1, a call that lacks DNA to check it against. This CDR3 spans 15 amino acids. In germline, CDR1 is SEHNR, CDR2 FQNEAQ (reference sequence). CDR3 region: CASSPQGAKRNEQFF.

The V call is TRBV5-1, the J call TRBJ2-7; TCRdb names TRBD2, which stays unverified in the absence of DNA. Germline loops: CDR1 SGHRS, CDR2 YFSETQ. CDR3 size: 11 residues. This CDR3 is CASSGPSEQYF.

CDR3 protein: CAASRGEYNEQFF. The chain is built from TRBV15 and TRBJ2-1; TCRdb picks TRBD2, but there is no DNA to check that call. The CDR3 spans 13 residues. Looked up from germline, CDR1 is LNHNV and CDR2 is YYDKDF (reference sequence). Using reference TRBV15 and TRBJ2-1 for the parts outside the CDR3, the full variable domain is DAMVIQNPRYQVTQFGKPVTLSCSQTLNHNVMYWYQQKSSQAPKLLFHYYDKDFNNEADTPDNFQSRRPNTSFCFLDIRSPGLGDTAMYLCAASRGEYNEQFFGPGTRLTVL.

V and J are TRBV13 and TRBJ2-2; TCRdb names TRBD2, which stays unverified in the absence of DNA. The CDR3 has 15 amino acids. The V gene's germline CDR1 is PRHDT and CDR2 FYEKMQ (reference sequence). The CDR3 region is CASSLRQGGTGELFF.

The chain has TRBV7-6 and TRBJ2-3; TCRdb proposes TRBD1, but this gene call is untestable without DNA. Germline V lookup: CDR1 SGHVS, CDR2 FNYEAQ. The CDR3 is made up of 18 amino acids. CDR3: CASSPTSGTGDSTDTQYF.

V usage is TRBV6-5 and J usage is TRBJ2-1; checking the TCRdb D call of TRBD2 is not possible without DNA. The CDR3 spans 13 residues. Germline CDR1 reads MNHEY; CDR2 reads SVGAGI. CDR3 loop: CASSSGMGNEQFF.

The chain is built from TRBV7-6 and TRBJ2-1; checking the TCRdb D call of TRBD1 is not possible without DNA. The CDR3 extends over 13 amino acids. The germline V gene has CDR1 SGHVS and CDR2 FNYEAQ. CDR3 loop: CASSGGAGNEQFF.

The CDR3 spells CATSDFRPGILNYGYTF. V and J are TRBV24-1 and TRBJ1-2; TCRdb lists TRBD1, though no DNA is available to test this call. CDR3 length equals 17 residues. Germline CDR1 reads KGHDR; CDR2 reads SFDVKD.

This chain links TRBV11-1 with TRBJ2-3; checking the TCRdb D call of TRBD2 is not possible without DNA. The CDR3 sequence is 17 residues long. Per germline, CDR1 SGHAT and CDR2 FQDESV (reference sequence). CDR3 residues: CASSFPGTSGRTDTQYF.

This CDR3 is CASSLGTGVNYGYTF. V and J are TRBV12-3 or TRBV12-4 and TRBJ1-2; lacking DNA, the TRBD1 call made by TCRdb goes unchecked. The CDR3 is made up of 15 amino acids.

The CDR3 sequence is CAIGTGSYNEQFF. The rearrangement links TRBV6-5 to TRBJ2-1. The CDR3 runs 13 residues. Germline lookup yields CDR1 MNHEY and CDR2 SVGAGI.

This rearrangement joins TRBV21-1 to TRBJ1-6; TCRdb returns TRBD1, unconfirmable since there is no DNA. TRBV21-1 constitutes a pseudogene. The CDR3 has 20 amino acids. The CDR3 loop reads CASSKARGTAILKKGSPLHF.

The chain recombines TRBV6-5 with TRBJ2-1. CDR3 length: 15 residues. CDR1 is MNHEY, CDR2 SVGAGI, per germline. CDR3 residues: CASSYSGSIGNEQFF.

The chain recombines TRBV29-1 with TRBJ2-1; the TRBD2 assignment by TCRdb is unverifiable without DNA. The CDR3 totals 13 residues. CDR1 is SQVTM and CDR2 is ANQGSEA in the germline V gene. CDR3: CSVVEREWNEQFF.

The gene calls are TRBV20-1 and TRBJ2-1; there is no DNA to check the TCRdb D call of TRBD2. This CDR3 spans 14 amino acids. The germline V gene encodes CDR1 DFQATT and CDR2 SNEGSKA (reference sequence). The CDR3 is CSAEGAGTYNEQFF.